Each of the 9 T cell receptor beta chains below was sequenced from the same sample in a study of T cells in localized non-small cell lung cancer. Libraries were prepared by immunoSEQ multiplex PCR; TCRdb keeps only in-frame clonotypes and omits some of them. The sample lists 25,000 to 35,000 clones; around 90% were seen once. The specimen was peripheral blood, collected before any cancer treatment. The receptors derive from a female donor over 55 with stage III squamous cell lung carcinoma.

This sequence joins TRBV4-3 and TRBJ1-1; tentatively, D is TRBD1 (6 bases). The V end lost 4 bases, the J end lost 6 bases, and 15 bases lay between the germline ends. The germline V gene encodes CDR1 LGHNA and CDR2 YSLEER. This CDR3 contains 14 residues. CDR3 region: CASSLGRGPPEAFF. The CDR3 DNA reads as TGCGCCAGCAGCCTAGGGCGGGGGCCACCTGAAGCTTTCTTT.

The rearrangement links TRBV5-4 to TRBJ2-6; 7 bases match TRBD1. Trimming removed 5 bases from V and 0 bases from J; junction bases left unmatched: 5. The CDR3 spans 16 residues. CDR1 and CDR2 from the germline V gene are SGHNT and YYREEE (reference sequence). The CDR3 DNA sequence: TGTGCCAGCAGTTGGGGACAGCCCTCTGGGGCCAACGTCCTGACTTTC. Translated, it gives CASSWGQPSGANVLTF.

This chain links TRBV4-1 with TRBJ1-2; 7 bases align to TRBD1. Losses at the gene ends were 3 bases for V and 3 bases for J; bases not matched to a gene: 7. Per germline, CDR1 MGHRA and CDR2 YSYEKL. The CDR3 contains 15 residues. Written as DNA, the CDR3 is TGCGCCAGCAGCCAGGGAATCGGGACAGACTATGGCTACACCTTC. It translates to CASSQGIGTDYGYTF.

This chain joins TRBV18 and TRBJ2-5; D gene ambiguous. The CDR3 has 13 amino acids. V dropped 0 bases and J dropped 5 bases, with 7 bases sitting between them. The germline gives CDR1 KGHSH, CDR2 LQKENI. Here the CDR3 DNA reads TGTGCCAGCTCACCACCGGGCGCGGAGACCCAGTACTTC. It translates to CASSPPGAETQYF.

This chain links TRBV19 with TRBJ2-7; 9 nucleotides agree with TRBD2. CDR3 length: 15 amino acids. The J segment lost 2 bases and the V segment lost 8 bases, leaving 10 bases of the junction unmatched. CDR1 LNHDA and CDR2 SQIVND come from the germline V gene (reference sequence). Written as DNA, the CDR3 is TGTGCCAGTTCTAAAATAGCGGGGGCCCCCTACGAGCAGTACTTC. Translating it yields CASSKIAGAPYEQYF.

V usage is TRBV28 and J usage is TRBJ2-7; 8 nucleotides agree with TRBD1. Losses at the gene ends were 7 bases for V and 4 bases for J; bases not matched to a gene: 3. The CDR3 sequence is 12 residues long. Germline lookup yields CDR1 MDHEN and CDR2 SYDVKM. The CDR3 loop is CASTTGGYEQYF. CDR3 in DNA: TGTGCCAGCACCACAGGGGGTTACGAGCAGTACTTC.

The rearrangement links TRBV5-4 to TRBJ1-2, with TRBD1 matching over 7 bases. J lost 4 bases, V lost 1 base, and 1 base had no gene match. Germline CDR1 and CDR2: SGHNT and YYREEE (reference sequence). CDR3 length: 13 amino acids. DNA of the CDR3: TGTGCCAGCAGCTTGCCAGGGGGCTATGGCTACACCTTC. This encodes CASSLPGGYGYTF.

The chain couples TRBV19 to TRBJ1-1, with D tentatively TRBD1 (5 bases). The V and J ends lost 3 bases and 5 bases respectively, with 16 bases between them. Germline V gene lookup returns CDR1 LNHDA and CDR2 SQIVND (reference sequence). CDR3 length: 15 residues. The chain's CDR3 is CASSIRTGGFTEAFF. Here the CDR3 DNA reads TGTGCCAGTAGTATCCGAACGGGGGGATTTACTGAAGCTTTCTTT.

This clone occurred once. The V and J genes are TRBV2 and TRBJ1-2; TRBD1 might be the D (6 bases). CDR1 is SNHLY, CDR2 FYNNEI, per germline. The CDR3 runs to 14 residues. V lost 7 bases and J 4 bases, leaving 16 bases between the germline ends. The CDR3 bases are TGTGCCAGCATACGGGACAAGTTATCCTATGGCTACACCTTC. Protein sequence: CASIRDKLSYGYTF.